These 24 T cell receptor beta chains came from one sample sequenced in a study of blood T cell repertoires in COVID-19. Measured with immunoSEQ multiplex PCR; TCRdb has only the in-frame clones, and not every one. The sample has around 38,000 clones; around 86% are singletons. The specimen was peripheral blood. The source is a man aged 65-85 years with acute or convalescent COVID-19.

The chain uses TRBV6-2 or TRBV6-3 and TRBJ2-5; TRBD1 matches at 7 bases. The CDR3 has 14 amino acids. The germline CDR1 and CDR2 sequences are MNHEY and SVGEGT. The ends lost 4 bases at V and 4 bases at J; junction bases unmatched: 6. The CDR3 sequence is CASSFDRAGETQYF. The CDR3 region has the DNA TGTGCCAGCAGTTTCGACAGGGCGGGAGAGACCCAGTACTTC.

This sequence joins TRBV6-6 and TRBJ2-3; the match to TRBD2 covers 12 bases. The CDR3 runs to 15 residues. Germline V gene sequence: CDR1 MNHNY, CDR2 SVGAGI (reference sequence). J lost 4 bases, V lost 7 bases, and 6 bases had no gene match. The CDR3 DNA sequence: TGTGCCAGCACCTGGACTAGCGGGGAGGCAGATACGCAGTATTTT. Encoded protein: CASTWTSGEADTQYF.

The chain is built from TRBV6-5 and TRBJ1-2; unclear D gene. This CDR3 has 13 residues. Trimming left V 6 bases short and J 0 bases short, with 8 bases between. CDR1 and CDR2 (germline): MNHEY, SVGAGI. The CDR3 DNA reads as TGTGCCAGCAGAGAGGAGACTAACTATGGCTACACCTTC. It translates to CASREETNYGYTF.

J is TRBJ2-1 and V is TRBV5-1; 11 bases match TRBD2. This CDR3 has 16 residues. The V gene end was trimmed by 5 bases and the J gene end by 4 bases; junction bases not matched to a gene: 8. CDR1 SGHRS and CDR2 YFSETQ come from the germline V gene. CDR3 DNA: TGCGCCAGCAGACTGTGGGGGACTAGCGGTTACAATGAGCAGTTCTTC. It is translated as CASRLWGTSGYNEQFF.

V and J are TRBV13 and TRBJ2-5; TRBD1 might be the D (6 bases). The CDR3 totals 15 residues. V gave up 4 bases and J gave up 3 bases, with 15 bases separating them. CDR1 and CDR2 from the germline V gene are PRHDT and FYEKMQ (reference sequence). CDR3 sequence (DNA): TGTGCCAGCAGCTCGACCGGGACAACTAAAGAGACCCAGTACTTC. Protein product: CASSSTGTTKETQYF.

As DNA, the CDR3 is TGCGCCAGCAGCTTGGTTCCTAGCGGTGAATGGGTTAGCACAGATACGCAGTATTTT. It yields the protein CASSLVPSGEWVSTDTQYF. The chain has TRBV5-1 and TRBJ2-3; TRBD2 agrees at 7 bases. The CDR3 length is 19 residues. The ends lost 0 bases at V and 0 bases at J; junction bases unmatched: 13. CDR1 is SGHRS and CDR2 is YFSETQ in the germline V gene.

The count of this clone is one. The chain employs TRBV10-3 and TRBJ1-5, with D maybe TRBD1 (5 bases). This CDR3 contains 15 residues. From germline, CDR1 is ENHRY and CDR2 SYGVKD. The V gene lost 0 bases and the J gene lost 1 base, with 7 bases spanning the gap. DNA for the CDR3: TGTGCCATCAGTGAGTCGGACACAAGCAATCAGCCCCAGCATTTT. It specifies CAISESDTSNQPQHF.

This clone came up once. The chain links TRBV3-1 (or the pseudogene TRBV3-2) to TRBJ2-3, with D possibly matching TRBD2 (6 bases). Trimming took 5 bases from V and 4 from J, leaving 19 bases between them. The CDR3 covers 16 residues. Germline loops: CDR1 LGHDT, CDR2 YNNKEL (reference sequence). This CDR3 is CASSYFRDSPSDTQYF. As DNA, the CDR3 is TGTGCCAGCAGCTACTTCCGGGACTCCCCTTCAGATACGCAGTATTTT.

The rearrangement uses TRBV28 and TRBJ1-1; weak D call: TRBD1 (6 bases). V was clipped by 5 bases and J by 1 base, with 8 bases between them. The germline CDR1 and CDR2 sequences are MDHEN and SYDVKM. CDR3 length: 13 amino acids. Here the CDR3 DNA reads TGTGCCAGCAGTCGGACAGAGAACACTGAAGCTTTCTTT. Translation: CASSRTENTEAFF. Full variable domain (outside the CDR3, taken from reference TRBV28 and TRBJ1-1): DVKVTQSSRYLVKRTGEKVFLECVQDMDHENMFWYRQDPGLGLRLIYFSYDVKMKEKGDIPEGYSVSREKKERFSLILESASTNQTSMYLCASSRTENTEAFFGQGTRLTVV.

CDR3 region: CASSVKDSSYEQYF. CDR3 in DNA: TGTGCCAGCAGCGTGAAGGACAGCTCCTACGAGCAGTACTTC. J is TRBJ2-7 and V is TRBV9, with D possibly matching TRBD1 (6 bases). Trimming pared 2 bases from V and 0 bases from J, leaving 9 bases between. Germline loops: CDR1 SGDLS, CDR2 YYNGEE. This CDR3 comprises 14 residues.

The V and J genes are TRBV4-3 and TRBJ2-5; a possible D gene is TRBD2 (5 bases). Germline V CDR1 and CDR2: LGHNA, YSLEER. The CDR3 consists of 15 residues. Deletions cut 0 bases from V and 7 bases from J, with 15 bases between. This chain's CDR3 is CASSQEGGQLATQYF. The CDR3 nucleotides are TGCGCCAGCAGCCAAGAAGGCGGCCAGCTAGCGACCCAGTACTTC.

The table lists this clone with a few counts. V is TRBV19 and J is TRBJ1-2, with a weak D call TRBD1 (5 bases). The CDR3 has 14 residues. In germline, CDR1 is LNHDA, CDR2 SQIVND (reference sequence). Between the trimmed V and J ends, which lost 4 bases and 1 base, there was a span of 10 bases. The CDR3 region has the DNA TGTGCCAGTAGTACAGCGGGGGATAACTATGGCTACACCTTC. As protein: CASSTAGDNYGYTF. Full variable domain (missing parts from reference TRBV19 and TRBJ1-2): DGGITQSPKYLFRKEGQNVTLSCEQNLNHDAMYWYRQDPGQGLRLIYYSQIVNDFQKGDIAEGYSVSREKKESFPLTVTSAQKNPTAFYLCASSTAGDNYGYTFGSGTRLTVV.

The chain couples TRBV6-2 or TRBV6-3 to TRBJ1-2; 8 nucleotides align to TRBD1. CDR3 length equals 14 residues. The germline V gene has CDR1 MNHEY and CDR2 SVGEGT. With V trimmed by 6 bases and J by 5 bases, 8 bases remained unmatched. CDR3 DNA: TGTGCCAGCAGCAGCCACGACAGGGGTTATGGCTACACCTTC. Protein: CASSSHDRGYGYTF.

J is TRBJ1-6 and V is TRBV6-2 or TRBV6-3, with 7 bases that match TRBD1. Germline V gene data show CDR1 as MNHEY and CDR2 as SVGEGT. The trim removed 5 bases at V and 6 bases at J, leaving 4 bases unmatched. The CDR3 totals 14 residues. This chain's CDR3 is CASSRGTVNSPLHF. In DNA, the CDR3 is TGTGCCAGCAGTCGCGGGACAGTTAATTCACCCCTCCACTTT.

The rearrangement uses TRBV7-9 and TRBJ2-1; 9 bases fit TRBD1. Germline loops: CDR1 SEHNR, CDR2 FQNEAQ (reference sequence). This CDR3 region has 14 residues. With 6 bases clipped from V and 6 bases from J, the junction kept 6 bases outside the gene matches. The CDR3 DNA sequence: TGTGCCAGCAGGACCGGGACAGGGACCAATGAGCAGTTCTTC. It specifies CASRTGTGTNEQFF.

This clone was seen only once. The V gene is TRBV28, the J gene TRBJ2-3, with D possibly TRBD1 on 6 matching bases. V was pared by 11 bases and J by 2 bases, with 14 bases between. Germline CDR1 and CDR2: MDHEN and SYDVKM. The CDR3 loop spans 13 amino acids. CDR3 nucleotide sequence: TGTGCCGGGGCACAGGGATACACAGATACGCAGTATTTT. The encoded protein is CAGAQGYTDTQYF.

Here the CDR3 reads CAWSGQEKLFF. CDR3 nucleotides: TGTGCCTGGAGTGGGCAGGAAAAACTGTTTTTT. V gene TRBV30 combines with J gene TRBJ1-4; no clear D. The V gene lost 1 base and the J gene lost 8 bases, with 5 bases spanning the gap. Germline V lookup: CDR1 GTSNPN, CDR2 SVGIG (reference sequence). CDR3 size: 11 residues.

The genes are TRBV6-4 and TRBJ2-1; 11 bases map to TRBD2. The CDR3 has 18 amino acids. V dropped 3 bases and J dropped 0; count of bases not matched to a gene: 7. Germline lookup yields CDR1 MRHNA and CDR2 SNTAGT. In nucleotides, the CDR3 is TGTGCCAGCAGTGAAGGGCTAGCGGGGGGAAACTCCTACAATGAGCAGTTCTTC. It encodes CASSEGLAGGNSYNEQFF.

J is TRBJ2-3 and V is TRBV6-4; possible D gene TRBD2, 5 bases. V was trimmed by 3 bases and J by 0 bases, leaving 7 bases between them. Germline CDR1 reads MRHNA; CDR2 reads SNTAGT. The CDR3 spans 14 residues. CDR3 region: CASSEEASTDTQYF. The CDR3 bases are TGTGCCAGCAGTGAGGAGGCTAGCACAGATACGCAGTATTTT.

The gene calls are TRBV27 and TRBJ2-2; TRBD2 aligns across 13 bases. Germline CDR1 MNHEY, CDR2 SMNVEV (reference sequence). The CDR3 contains 24 residues. V lost 3 bases and J lost 2; bases outside the gene matches: 24. CDR3 sequence reads: CASSFSKDRGLTSGRASNTGELFF. CDR3 nucleotide sequence: TGTGCCAGCAGTTTTTCTAAGGACAGGGGACTTACTAGCGGGAGGGCCTCAAACACCGGGGAGCTGTTTTTT.

The chain combines TRBV5-5 with TRBJ2-7; D possibly corresponds to TRBD1 (5 bases). This CDR3 is built from 13 residues. The V gene's germline CDR1 is SGHKS and CDR2 YYEKEE (reference sequence). V dropped 4 bases and J dropped 2 bases, with 10 bases sitting between them. CDR3 region: CASSLQGPYEQYF. The CDR3 bases are TGTGCCAGCAGCCTTCAGGGCCCCTACGAGCAGTACTTC.

The rearrangement links TRBV7-3 to TRBJ1-1; TRBD1 aligns across 7 bases. The CDR3 consists of 14 residues. The germline V gene encodes CDR1 SGHTA and CDR2 FQGTGA. With V trimmed by 6 bases and J by 1 base, 5 bases remained unmatched. The CDR3 reads CASSIGGANTEAFF. The CDR3 DNA sequence: TGTGCCAGCAGTATAGGGGGCGCGAACACTGAAGCTTTCTTT.

V usage is TRBV9 and J usage is TRBJ2-2; a weak D match, TRBD2 (7 bases). CDR1 and CDR2 (germline): SGDLS, YYNGEE. The V and J ends lost 2 bases and 6 bases respectively, with 20 bases between them. CDR3 length: 17 amino acids. CDR3 coding DNA: TGTGCCAGCAGCGTCGGCGGGGGCCCCCCCGAGGCCGGGGAGCTGTTTTTT. Translation: CASSVGGGPPEAGELFF.

This clone has just a few counts. The chain uses TRBV6-2 or TRBV6-3 and TRBJ1-1, with D tentatively TRBD1 (6 bases). V gave up 2 bases and J gave up 0 bases, with 13 bases separating them. Germline V gene sequence: CDR1 MNHEY, CDR2 SVGEGT. This CDR3 contains 16 residues. The CDR3, as DNA: TGTGCCAGCAGTTACCAGACAGGCTCCATGAACACTGAAGCTTTCTTT. This gives the protein CASSYQTGSMNTEAFF.